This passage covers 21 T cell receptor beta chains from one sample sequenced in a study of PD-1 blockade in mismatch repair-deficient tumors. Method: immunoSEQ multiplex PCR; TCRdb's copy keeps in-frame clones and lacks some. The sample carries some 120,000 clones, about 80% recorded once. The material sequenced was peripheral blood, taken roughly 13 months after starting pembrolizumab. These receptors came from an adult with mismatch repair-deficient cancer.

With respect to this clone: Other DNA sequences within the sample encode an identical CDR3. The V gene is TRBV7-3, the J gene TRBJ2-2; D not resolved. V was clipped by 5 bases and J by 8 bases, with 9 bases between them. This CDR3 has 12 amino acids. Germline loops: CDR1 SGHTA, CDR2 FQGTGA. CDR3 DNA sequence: TGTGCCAGCAGCCCTGAGTGGGGGGAGCTGTTTTTT. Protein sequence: CASSPEWGELFF.

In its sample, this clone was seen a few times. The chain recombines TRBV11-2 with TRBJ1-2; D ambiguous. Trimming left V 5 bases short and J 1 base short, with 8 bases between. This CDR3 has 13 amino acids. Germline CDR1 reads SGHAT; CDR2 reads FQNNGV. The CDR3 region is CASSRGFNYGYTF. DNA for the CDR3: TGTGCCAGCAGCCGAGGATTTAACTATGGCTACACCTTC.

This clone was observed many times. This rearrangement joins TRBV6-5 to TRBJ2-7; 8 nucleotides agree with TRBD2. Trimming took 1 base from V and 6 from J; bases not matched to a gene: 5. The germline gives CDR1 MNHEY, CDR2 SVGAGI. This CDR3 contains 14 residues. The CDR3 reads CASSYWGGGREQYF. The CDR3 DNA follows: TGTGCCAGCAGTTACTGGGGCGGGGGGCGCGAGCAGTACTTC.

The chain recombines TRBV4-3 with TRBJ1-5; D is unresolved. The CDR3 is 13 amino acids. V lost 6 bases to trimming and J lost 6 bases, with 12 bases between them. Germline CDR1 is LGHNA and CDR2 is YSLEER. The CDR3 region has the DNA TGCGCCAGCAGTCCGGGCCGGACTCAGCCCCAGCATTTT. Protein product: CASSPGRTQPQHF.

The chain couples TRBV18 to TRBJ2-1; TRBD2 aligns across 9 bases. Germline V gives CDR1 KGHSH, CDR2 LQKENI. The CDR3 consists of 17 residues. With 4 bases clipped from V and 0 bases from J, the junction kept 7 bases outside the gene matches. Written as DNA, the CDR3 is TGTGCCAGCTCACAACTAGCGGGTGGTAGCTCCTACAATGAGCAGTTCTTC. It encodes CASSQLAGGSSYNEQFF. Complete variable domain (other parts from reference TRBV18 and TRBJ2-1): NAGVMQNPRHLVRRRGQEARLRCSPMKGHSHVYWYRQLPEEGLKFMVYLQKENIIDESGMPKERFSAEFPKEGPSILRIQQVVRGDSAAYFCASSQLAGGSSYNEQFFGPGTRLTVL.

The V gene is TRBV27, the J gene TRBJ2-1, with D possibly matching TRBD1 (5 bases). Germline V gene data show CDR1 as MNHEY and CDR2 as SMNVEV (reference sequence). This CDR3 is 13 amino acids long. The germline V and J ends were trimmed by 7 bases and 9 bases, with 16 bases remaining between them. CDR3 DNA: TGTGCCAGCAAGACAGTAGGCATCGGTGAGCAGTTCTTC. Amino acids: CASKTVGIGEQFF.

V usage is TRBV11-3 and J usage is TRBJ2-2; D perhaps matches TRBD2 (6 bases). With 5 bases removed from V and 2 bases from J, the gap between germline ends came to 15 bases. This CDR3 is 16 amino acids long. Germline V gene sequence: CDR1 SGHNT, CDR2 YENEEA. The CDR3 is CASSIAWAGNTGELFF. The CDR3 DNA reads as TGTGCCAGCAGCATCGCCTGGGCGGGAAACACCGGGGAGCTGTTTTTT.

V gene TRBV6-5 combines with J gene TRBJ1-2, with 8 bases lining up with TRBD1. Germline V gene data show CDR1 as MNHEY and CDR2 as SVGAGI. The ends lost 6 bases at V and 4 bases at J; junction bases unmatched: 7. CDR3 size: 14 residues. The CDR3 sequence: CASSPAGGVYGYTF. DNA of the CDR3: TGTGCCAGCAGCCCGGCAGGGGGCGTCTATGGCTACACCTTC.

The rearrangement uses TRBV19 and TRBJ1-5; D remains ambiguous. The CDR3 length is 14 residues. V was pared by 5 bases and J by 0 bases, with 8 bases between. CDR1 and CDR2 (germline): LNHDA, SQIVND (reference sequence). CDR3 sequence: CASSPVDSNQPQHF. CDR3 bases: TGTGCCAGTAGTCCCGTCGATAGCAATCAGCCCCAGCATTTT.

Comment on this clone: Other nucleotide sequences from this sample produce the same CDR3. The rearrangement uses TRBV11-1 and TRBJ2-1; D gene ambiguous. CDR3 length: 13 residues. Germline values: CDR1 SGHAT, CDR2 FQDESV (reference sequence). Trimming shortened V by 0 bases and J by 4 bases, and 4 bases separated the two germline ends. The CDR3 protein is CASSLARYNEQFF. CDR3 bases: TGTGCCAGCAGCTTAGCGCGTTACAATGAGCAGTTCTTC.

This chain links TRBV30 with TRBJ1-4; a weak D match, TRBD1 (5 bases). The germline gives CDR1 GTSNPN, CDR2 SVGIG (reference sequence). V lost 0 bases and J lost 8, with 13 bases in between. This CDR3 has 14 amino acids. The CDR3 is CAWSVNGAAEKLFF. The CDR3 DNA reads TGTGCCTGGAGTGTAAACGGGGCTGCGGAAAAACTGTTTTTT. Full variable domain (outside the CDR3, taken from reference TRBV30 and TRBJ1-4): SQTIHQWPATLVQPVGSPLSLECTVEGTSNPNLYWYRQAAGRGLQLLFYSVGIGQISSEVPQNLSASRPQDRQFILSSKKLLLSDSGFYLCAWSVNGAAEKLFFGSGTQLSVL.

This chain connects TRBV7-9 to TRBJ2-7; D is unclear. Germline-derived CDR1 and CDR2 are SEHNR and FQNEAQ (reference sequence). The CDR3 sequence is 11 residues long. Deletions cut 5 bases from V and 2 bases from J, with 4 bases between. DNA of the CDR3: TGTGCCAGCAGCGCCGCCTACGAGCAGTACTTC. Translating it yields CASSAAYEQYF.

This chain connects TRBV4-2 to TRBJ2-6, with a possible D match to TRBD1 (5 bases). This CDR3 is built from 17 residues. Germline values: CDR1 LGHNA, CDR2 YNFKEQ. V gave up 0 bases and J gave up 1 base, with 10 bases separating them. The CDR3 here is CASSQDDSSSGANVLTF. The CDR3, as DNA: TGTGCCAGCAGCCAAGACGACAGCTCTTCTGGGGCCAACGTCCTGACTTTC.

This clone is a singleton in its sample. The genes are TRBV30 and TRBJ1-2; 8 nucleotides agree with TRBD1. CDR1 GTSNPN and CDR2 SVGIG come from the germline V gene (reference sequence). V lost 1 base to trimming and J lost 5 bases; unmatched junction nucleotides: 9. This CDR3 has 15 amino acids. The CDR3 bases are TGTGCCTGGAGTGGACTAGGACAGGGAGGGTATGGCTACACCTTC. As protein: CAWSGLGQGGYGYTF.

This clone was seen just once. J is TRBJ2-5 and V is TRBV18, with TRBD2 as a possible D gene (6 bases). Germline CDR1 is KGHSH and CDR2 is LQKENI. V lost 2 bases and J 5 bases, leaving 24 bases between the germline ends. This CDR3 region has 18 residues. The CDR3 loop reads CASSPNPRGGGTKETQYF. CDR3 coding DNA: TGTGCCAGCTCACCAAACCCCCGGGGAGGAGGGACGAAGGAGACCCAGTACTTC.

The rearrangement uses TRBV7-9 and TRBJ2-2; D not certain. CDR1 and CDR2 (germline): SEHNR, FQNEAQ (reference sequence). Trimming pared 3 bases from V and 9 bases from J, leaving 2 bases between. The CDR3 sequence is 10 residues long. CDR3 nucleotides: TGTGCCAGCAGCTTCTGGGAGCTGTTTTTT. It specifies CASSFWELFF. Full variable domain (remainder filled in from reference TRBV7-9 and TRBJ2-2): DTGVSQNPRHKITKRGQNVTFRCDPISEHNRLYWYRQTLGQGPEFLTYFQNEAQLEKSRLLSDRFSAERPKGSFSTLEIQRTEQGDSAMYLCASSFWELFFGEGSRLTVL.

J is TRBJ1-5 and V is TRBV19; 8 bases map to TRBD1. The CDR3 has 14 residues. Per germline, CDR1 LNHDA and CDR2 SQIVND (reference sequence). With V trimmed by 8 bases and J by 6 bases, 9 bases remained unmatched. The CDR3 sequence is CASGTDRGGQPQHF. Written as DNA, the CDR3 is TGTGCCAGTGGAACTGACAGGGGTGGTCAGCCCCAGCATTTT. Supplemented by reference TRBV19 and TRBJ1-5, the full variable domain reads DGGITQSPKYLFRKEGQNVTLSCEQNLNHDAMYWYRQDPGQGLRLIYYSQIVNDFQKGDIAEGYSVSREKKESFPLTVTSAQKNPTAFYLCASGTDRGGQPQHFGDGTRLSIL.

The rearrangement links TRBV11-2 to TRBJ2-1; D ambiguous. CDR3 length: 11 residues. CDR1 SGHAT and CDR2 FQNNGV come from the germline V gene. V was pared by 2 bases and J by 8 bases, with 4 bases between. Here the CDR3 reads CASSLLDEQFF. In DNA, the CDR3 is TGTGCCAGCAGCTTACTGGATGAGCAGTTCTTC.

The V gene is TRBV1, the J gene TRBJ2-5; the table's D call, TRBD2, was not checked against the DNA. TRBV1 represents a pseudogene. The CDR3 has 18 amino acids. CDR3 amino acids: CTSSQDLRRGVGEETRYF. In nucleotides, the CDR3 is TGCACCAGCAGCCAAGATCTCAGGAGGGGAGTCGGGGAAGAGACCCGGTACTTC.

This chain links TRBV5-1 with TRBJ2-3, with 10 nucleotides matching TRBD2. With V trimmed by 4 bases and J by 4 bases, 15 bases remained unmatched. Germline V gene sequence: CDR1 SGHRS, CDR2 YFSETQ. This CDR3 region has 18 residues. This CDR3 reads CASSNPALAGADADTQYF. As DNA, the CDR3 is TGCGCCAGCAGCAATCCAGCCCTAGCGGGAGCTGACGCAGATACGCAGTATTTT.

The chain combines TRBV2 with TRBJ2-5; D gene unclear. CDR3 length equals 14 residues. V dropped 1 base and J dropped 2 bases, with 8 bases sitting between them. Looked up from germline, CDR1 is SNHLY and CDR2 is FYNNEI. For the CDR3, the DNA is TGTGCCAGCAGTGAAGACACAGTACAAGAGACCCAGTACTTC. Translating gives CASSEDTVQETQYF.